This T cell receptor beta chain was sequenced for a study of blood T cell repertoires in COVID-19. Germline assignment: CDR1 MDHEN and CDR2 SYDVKM. This CDR3 has 15 residues. V lost 0 bases and J lost 8, with 16 bases in between. Clones were sequenced by immunoSEQ multiplex PCR, and TCRdb holds only the in-frame ones, with some missing. Of fewer than 400,000 clones listed, approximately 87% were seen once; the top ten hold roughly a tenth. The V gene is TRBV28, the J gene TRBJ1-1; D gene ambiguous. This TCR came from a woman aged 50 to 65 who had recovered from COVID-19. The material sequenced was PBMCs or T cells enriched from blood (not recorded which). The CDR3 reads CASSLWDGIGREAFF. The CDR3 bases are TGTGCCAGCAGTTTATGGGACGGGATCGGGCGAGAAGCTTTCTTT.